This T cell receptor beta chain was obtained from a study of human T cells and chemical hapten exposure. TCRdb called the RACE reads again in MiXCR, with one record for every CDR3 protein. This table holds 210,000 or so distinct CDR3 sequences, about 25% found once. Described time point: patch test 3, about 24 weeks after DPC sensitization. Treatment of the sample: therapeutic diphenylcyclopropenone sensitization with weekly scalp DPC. This CDR3 is 16 amino acids long. Germline CDR1 DFQATT, CDR2 SNEGSKA (reference sequence). The ends were cut back, 0 bases at V and 5 bases at J, with 17 bases in the middle.

This sequence joins TRBV20-1 and TRBJ2-1; the D is unclear. The receptor's source is a woman aged 40-49 years with alopecia areata. Some clones in this sample may be carry-over from other donors' samples. Specimen: whole blood, collected in connection with sensitization to the hapten diphenylcyclopropenone (DPC). The CDR3 here is CSARDPRAGENNEQFF. The CDR3 bases are TGCAGTGCTAGAGATCCCCGGGCCGGCGAGAACAATGAGCAGTTCTTC.